A single sample is the source of the 16 T cell receptor beta chains below, sequenced in a study of CD8 T cells in Susac syndrome. Reverse transcription of roughly 0.5 to 1 ug RNA used random hexamers. TCRdb used MiXCR to reprocess the immunoSEQ multiplex PCR reads, holding one entry per CDR3 protein. Counted here are approximately 120,000 distinct CDR3 sequences, about 96% occurring once; the ten biggest clones make up under 0.1%. The specimen was CD4+ T cells from PBMCs. The source is a human donor in good health.

This clonotype appeared once. The J gene is TRBJ2-7, the V gene TRBV27; 8 bases fit TRBD1. The germline V gene encodes CDR1 MNHEY and CDR2 SMNVEV (reference sequence). The length of the CDR3 is 14 residues. Germline trimming cut 6 bases from V and 2 bases from J; bases unmatched to any gene: 6. The CDR3 loop is CASSRDRPAYEQYF. CDR3 nucleotides: TGTGCCAGCAGCCGGGACAGGCCGGCCTACGAGCAGTACTTC.

J is TRBJ2-3 and V is TRBV4-1; D is ambiguous. Looked up from germline, CDR1 is MGHRA and CDR2 is YSYEKL. Trimming removed 1 base from V and 8 bases from J, with 13 bases in between. This CDR3 contains 14 residues. CDR3 nucleotide sequence: TGCGCCAGCAGCCAAGTCCTGGGTCTGGGTACGCAGTATTTT. As protein: CASSQVLGLGTQYF.

CDR3 region: CASSQPGQGINTNTEAFF. CDR3 bases: TGCGCCAGCAGCCAACCGGGACAGGGGATTAATACGAACACTGAAGCTTTCTTT. The chain joins TRBV4-1 to TRBJ1-1; 10 nucleotides agree with TRBD1. J lost 1 base, V lost 2 bases, and 10 bases had no gene match. This CDR3 spans 18 amino acids. Germline-derived CDR1 and CDR2 are MGHRA and YSYEKL.

The V gene is TRBV18, the J gene TRBJ1-5; tentatively, D is TRBD1 (6 bases). The V and J ends lost 5 bases and 7 bases respectively, with 15 bases between them. CDR1 is KGHSH, CDR2 LQKENI, per germline. CDR3 size: 14 residues. The CDR3 DNA reads as TGTGCCAGCTCAGAATCCAGGGGATACCAGCCCCAGCATTTT. It specifies CASSESRGYQPQHF.

The V gene is TRBV7-9, the J gene TRBJ2-7; TRBD1 is a possible D gene (5 bases). CDR1 is SEHNR, CDR2 FQNEAQ, per germline (reference sequence). The V and J ends lost 10 bases and 1 base respectively, with 14 bases between them. The CDR3 contains 13 residues. CDR3 DNA: TGTGCCATCAACATGCCAGGGTCCTACGAGCAGTACTTC. As protein: CAINMPGSYEQYF.

The CDR3 coding sequence is TGTGCCAGCAGCCAAGAGGCAAGTGATGAAAAACTGTTTTTT. It specifies CASSQEASDEKLFF. The chain uses TRBV4-2 and TRBJ1-4; unclear D gene. The CDR3 spans 14 residues. The V and J ends lost 0 bases and 6 bases respectively, with 8 bases between them. Germline lookup yields CDR1 LGHNA and CDR2 YNFKEQ.

V usage is TRBV14 and J usage is TRBJ2-7, with 8 positions matching TRBD1. This CDR3 contains 13 residues. V lost 4 bases and J lost 9; bases outside the gene matches: 8. Germline V gene data show CDR1 as SGHDN and CDR2 as FVKESK. The CDR3 reads CASSLGQGRPQYF. CDR3 in DNA: TGTGCCAGCAGCCTCGGACAGGGACGCCCGCAGTACTTC.

The chain employs TRBV6-5 and TRBJ2-2, with D perhaps TRBD1 or TRBD2 (5 bases each). CDR1 MNHEY and CDR2 SVGAGI come from the germline V gene. This CDR3 contains 14 residues. Trimming left V 6 bases short and J 4 bases short, with 12 bases between. The CDR3 is CASSRDRSTGELFF. The CDR3 region has the DNA TGTGCCAGCAGCCGGGACCGAAGCACCGGGGAGCTGTTTTTT.

The rearrangement uses TRBV29-1 and TRBJ2-6; unclear D gene. V was trimmed by 4 bases and J by 0 bases, leaving 7 bases between them. The CDR3 runs to 14 residues. Germline V lookup: CDR1 SQVTM, CDR2 ANQGSEA. For the CDR3, the DNA is TGCAGCGTTGTTCTCAGCTCTGGGGCCAACGTCCTGACTTTC. Protein: CSVVLSSGANVLTF.

This clonotype was detected only once. This sequence joins TRBV29-1 and TRBJ2-5, with 7 bases that match TRBD1. Trimming removed 7 bases from V and 4 bases from J; junction bases left unmatched: 9. The CDR3 sequence is 13 residues long. Germline V gene lookup returns CDR1 SQVTM and CDR2 ANQGSEA. The CDR3 region is CSGRTGAGETQYF. The CDR3 DNA follows: TGCAGCGGTCGTACAGGGGCTGGAGAGACCCAGTACTTC.

The rearrangement uses TRBV15 and TRBJ2-7; D not certain. V was shortened by 0 bases and J by 1 base, with 4 bases between the two germline ends. CDR1 and CDR2 from the germline V gene are LNHNV and YYDKDF (reference sequence). This CDR3 has 13 amino acids. The CDR3 here is CATSRDRSYEQYF. The CDR3 DNA reads TGTGCCACCAGCAGAGACAGATCCTACGAGCAGTACTTC.

The chain employs TRBV3-1 and TRBJ1-1, with a tentative D call TRBD1 (6 bases). Trimming took off 5 bases at V and 2 bases at J, with 18 bases between the two ends. The germline V gene encodes CDR1 LGHDT and CDR2 YNNKEL (reference sequence). The CDR3 spans 16 residues. DNA for the CDR3: TGTGCCAGCAGCAAACGGGTGGTGGACAGAAACACTGAAGCTTTCTTT. It translates to CASSKRVVDRNTEAFF.

The chain uses TRBV2 and TRBJ2-5; 10 bases line up with TRBD2. The CDR3 spans 15 residues. Germline V gene lookup returns CDR1 SNHLY and CDR2 FYNNEI. V shed 9 bases, J shed 3 bases, and the junction held 10 bases outside the gene matches. CDR3: CASRGTLAGKETQYF. The CDR3 DNA reads TGTGCCAGTCGGGGTACACTAGCGGGAAAAGAGACCCAGTACTTC.

The chain employs TRBV20-1 and TRBJ2-3; 8 nucleotides line up with TRBD2. Germline V gene sequence: CDR1 DFQATT, CDR2 SNEGSKA (reference sequence). The CDR3 is made up of 15 amino acids. Losses at the gene ends were 0 bases for V and 3 bases for J; bases not matched to a gene: 5. CDR3: CSARDGREGTDTQYF. DNA for the CDR3: TGCAGTGCTAGAGATGGCCGGGAGGGGACAGATACGCAGTATTTT.

This clonotype was detected once. The chain links TRBV19 to TRBJ1-5; the D gene is possibly TRBD1 (5 bases). Per the germline V gene, CDR1 is LNHDA and CDR2 is SQIVND (reference sequence). This CDR3 comprises 14 residues. The V and J ends lost 5 bases and 7 bases respectively, with 15 bases between them. The CDR3 DNA is TGTGCCAGTAGTCCTCGGGGGTTTGGGCAGCCCCAGCATTTT. It yields the protein CASSPRGFGQPQHF.

The chain couples TRBV7-3 to TRBJ1-3; 7 bases align to TRBD1. Trimming cost V 5 bases and J 4 bases; bases outside gene matches: 8. This CDR3 contains 15 residues. From germline, CDR1 is SGHTA and CDR2 FQGTGA. CDR3 in DNA: TGTGCCAGCAGCGTCCGGGACAGTCCGGGAAACACCATATATTTT. As protein: CASSVRDSPGNTIYF.